This T cell receptor beta chain was sequenced during a study of blood T cell repertoires in COVID-19. About the research overall: Acute and convalescent COVID-19 samples came from the United States, Italy and Spain.

Libraries were prepared by immunoSEQ multiplex PCR; TCRdb keeps only in-frame clonotypes and omits some of them. This sample has almost 300,000 clones; around nine tenths occur once, and the top ten carry 11%. The TCR comes from a woman aged 25 to 45 with COVID-19, enrolled during active disease. Sequenced input: peripheral blood.

CDR3 residues: CASSSSGGAGETQYF. In DNA, the CDR3 is TGTGCCAGCAGCTCTAGCGGGGGGGCCGGAGAGACCCAGTACTTC. The chain joins TRBV7-6 to TRBJ2-5, with 12 bases identical to TRBD2. The CDR3 loop spans 15 amino acids. Germline V lookup: CDR1 SGHVS, CDR2 FNYEAQ. J gave up 4 bases and V 4 bases, and 4 bases lay outside the gene matches.